The 25 T cell receptor beta chains below were found in one sample sequenced in a study of T and B cells in COVID-19 patients. TRB was amplified from about 250-500 ng of blood genomic DNA. Multiplex PCR with BIOMED2 TRB-A/B primer pools amplified TRB rearrangements. Each CDR3 protein is one row after TCRdb ran MiXCR on the multiplex PCR reads. The table has some 8,000 distinct CDR3 sequences, 35% to 45% seen once. What was sequenced was blood. The source of these receptors is a human donor who had recovered from COVID-19.

This clonotype was detected once. The chain couples TRBV13 to TRBJ2-3, with D perhaps matching TRBD2 (5 bases). This CDR3 comprises 14 residues. Germline lookup yields CDR1 PRHDT and CDR2 FYEKMQ (reference sequence). Trimming pared 5 bases from V and 0 bases from J, leaving 9 bases between. CDR3 nucleotide sequence: TGTGCCAGCAGCGTTAGCGATAGCACAGATACGCAGTATTTT. Translating gives CASSVSDSTDTQYF.

The V and J genes are TRBV5-4 and TRBJ2-2, with D perhaps matching TRBD1 (7 bases). Deletions cut 4 bases from V and 2 bases from J, with 15 bases between. The CDR3 extends over 16 amino acids. Germline CDR1 reads SGHNT; CDR2 reads YYREEE (reference sequence). CDR3 amino acids: CASSPGGQINTGELFF. Here the CDR3 DNA reads TGTGCCAGCAGCCCCGGGGGACAGATAAACACCGGGGAGCTGTTTTTT.

This clonotype has only a few counts. The gene calls are TRBV6-5 and TRBJ1-6; D may be TRBD1 (5 bases). Germline-derived CDR1 and CDR2 are MNHEY and SVGAGI. CDR3 size: 14 residues. The V gene lost 6 bases and the J gene lost 10 bases, with 16 bases spanning the gap. The CDR3 spells CASRAGTDYSPLHF. CDR3 DNA sequence: TGTGCCAGCAGAGCCGGGACGGACTACTCACCCCTCCACTTT.

V gene TRBV29-1 combines with J gene TRBJ1-1; TRBD1 might be the D (5 bases). Germline assignment: CDR1 SQVTM and CDR2 ANQGSEA. V dropped 6 bases and J dropped 0 bases, with 17 bases sitting between them. The CDR3 has 15 amino acids. Here the CDR3 reads CSVAAGRLMNTEAFF. The DNA of the CDR3 is TGCAGCGTGGCGGCGGGACGGCTAATGAACACTGAAGCTTTCTTT.

This chain connects TRBV14 to TRBJ2-2; D might be TRBD1 (5 bases). Germline assignment: CDR1 SGHDN and CDR2 FVKESK. The CDR3 is 13 amino acids. V shed 1 base and J shed 6 bases, with 6 bases lying between them. The chain's CDR3 is CASSQARAGELFF. CDR3 nucleotide sequence: TGTGCCAGCAGCCAAGCCAGGGCCGGGGAGCTGTTTTTT.

V and J are TRBV19 and TRBJ1-6; 8 nucleotides agree with TRBD1. The CDR3 extends over 13 amino acids. The germline CDR1 and CDR2 sequences are LNHDA and SQIVND (reference sequence). The J segment lost 9 bases and the V segment lost 9 bases, leaving 7 bases of the junction unmatched. CDR3 nucleotides: TGTGCCAGCGTACAGGGGGGAGGTTCACCCCTCCACTTT. This translates into CASVQGGGSPLHF.

This clonotype was observed a handful of times. This chain connects TRBV19 to TRBJ2-2, with D hard to call. CDR1 LNHDA and CDR2 SQIVND come from the germline V gene (reference sequence). Between the trimmed V and J ends, which lost 4 bases and 2 bases, there was a span of 17 bases. This CDR3 region has 17 residues. CDR3 bases: TGTGCCAGTAGTAGCCCCCCCCGGACCCAAAACACCGGGGAGCTGTTTTTT. Translated: CASSSPPRTQNTGELFF.

This clonotype was seen more than once but under ten times. The genes are TRBV5-4 and TRBJ2-2, with 7 bases fitting TRBD2. V was clipped by 0 bases and J by 4 bases; unmatched bases: 3. CDR3 length: 15 amino acids. The germline V gene encodes CDR1 SGHNT and CDR2 YYREEE (reference sequence). Here the CDR3 reads CASSLAGGGTGELFF. CDR3 nucleotide sequence: TGTGCCAGCAGCTTGGCCGGCGGGGGCACCGGGGAGCTGTTTTTT.

The gene calls are TRBV29-1 and TRBJ1-1; the D is unclear. The germline gives CDR1 SQVTM, CDR2 ANQGSEA. V dropped 8 bases and J dropped 7 bases, with 11 bases sitting between them. The CDR3 sequence is 10 residues long. CDR3 protein: CSSPEVEAFF. Here the CDR3 DNA reads TGCAGCTCGCCGGAGGTTGAAGCTTTCTTT.

The chain combines TRBV29-1 with TRBJ1-2; TRBD1 aligns across 8 bases. The germline gives CDR1 SQVTM, CDR2 ANQGSEA. This CDR3 spans 14 amino acids. J lost 8 bases, V lost 1 base, and 9 bases had no gene match. The CDR3 loop is CSVEVGQGVGGYTF. The CDR3 DNA sequence: TGCAGCGTTGAAGTAGGACAGGGCGTAGGAGGCTACACCTTC.

This clonotype came up a few times. This sequence joins TRBV30 and TRBJ1-4; 7 bases agree with TRBD1. With 2 bases clipped from V and 0 bases from J, the junction kept 6 bases outside the gene matches. The CDR3 totals 16 residues. Germline V gene lookup returns CDR1 GTSNPN and CDR2 SVGIG (reference sequence). This chain's CDR3 is CAWSIGQAATNEKLFF. The CDR3 coding sequence is TGTGCCTGGAGTATTGGACAGGCCGCAACTAATGAAAAACTGTTTTTT. The full variable domain, with the rest looked up from reference TRBV30 and TRBJ1-4, is SQTIHQWPATLVQPVGSPLSLECTVEGTSNPNLYWYRQAAGRGLQLLFYSVGIGQISSEVPQNLSASRPQDRQFILSSKKLLLSDSGFYLCAWSIGQAATNEKLFFGSGTQLSVL.

CDR3 in DNA: TGTGCCACCAGTGGACTTTCTGGGGCCAACGTCCTGACTTTC. It yields the protein CATSGLSGANVLTF. The V call is TRBV24-1, the J call TRBJ2-6; D unresolved. Germline-derived CDR1 and CDR2 are KGHDR and SFDVKD. V gave up 5 bases and J gave up 1 base, with 5 bases separating them. The CDR3 spans 14 residues.

This clonotype is medium-sized in the sample. CDR3 nucleotides: TGTGCCAGTACCGCGGGGGCTGAGCAGTTCTTC. It specifies CASTAGAEQFF. V usage is TRBV19 and J usage is TRBJ2-1; D is possibly TRBD2 (7 bases). Germline V lookup: CDR1 LNHDA, CDR2 SQIVND (reference sequence). The CDR3 contains 11 residues. V was pared by 7 bases and J by 9 bases, with 10 bases between.

V gene TRBV5-6 combines with J gene TRBJ2-5; D is possibly TRBD1 or TRBD2 (5 bases each). The CDR3 extends over 16 amino acids. Deletions cut 0 bases from V and 0 bases from J, with 12 bases between. CDR1 and CDR2 (germline): SGHDT, YYEEEE. The CDR3 is CASSLAGAAYQETQYF. CDR3 DNA: TGTGCCAGCAGCTTGGCCGGGGCAGCTTACCAAGAGACCCAGTACTTC.

This clonotype was seen more than once but under ten times. The V and J genes are TRBV18 and TRBJ2-3, with TRBD2 as a possible D gene (6 bases). V lost 4 bases, J lost 6 bases, and 11 bases lay in between. The CDR3 spans 13 residues. Germline V gene lookup returns CDR1 KGHSH and CDR2 LQKENI. For the CDR3, the DNA is TGTGCCAGCTCACTCACACGGGGGGATACGCAGTATTTT. Amino acids: CASSLTRGDTQYF.

CDR3 DNA: TGTGCCAGTAAGCGGTATCAATCCACTGAAGCTTTCTTT. It encodes CASKRYQSTEAFF. The rearrangement uses TRBV19 and TRBJ1-1; D ambiguous. CDR3 length: 13 residues. Looked up from germline, CDR1 is LNHDA and CDR2 is SQIVND (reference sequence). V was pared by 7 bases and J by 4 bases, with 13 bases between.

In this sample, this clonotype turned up once. This chain connects TRBV19 to TRBJ1-1; D not certain. Germline CDR1 LNHDA, CDR2 SQIVND (reference sequence). The CDR3 contains 13 residues. The germline V and J ends were trimmed by 0 bases and 5 bases, with 7 bases remaining between them. CDR3 DNA sequence: TGTGCCAGTAGTATAGAGGAGGTAACTGAAGCTTTCTTT. This codes for CASSIEEVTEAFF.

This clonotype was detected only once. The chain has TRBV27 and TRBJ1-2, with TRBD1 as a possible D gene (6 bases). Germline V lookup: CDR1 MNHEY, CDR2 SMNVEV (reference sequence). The CDR3 is 11 residues long. V was shortened by 6 bases and J by 6 bases, with 8 bases between the two germline ends. CDR3 in amino acids: CASRNRDGYTF. The DNA of the CDR3 is TGTGCCAGCAGAAACAGGGATGGCTACACCTTC.

The chain is built from TRBV7-2 and TRBJ1-6; 11 bases line up with TRBD1. This CDR3 contains 17 residues. Trimming at V came to 4 bases and at J to 6 bases, leaving 8 bases not matched to a gene. The V gene's germline CDR1 is SGHTA and CDR2 FQGNSA. The CDR3 loop is CASSYGTGGAVNSPLHF. The DNA of the CDR3 is TGTGCCAGCAGCTACGGGACAGGGGGAGCGGTTAATTCACCCCTCCACTTT.

The table lists this clonotype with a count of one. This sequence joins TRBV7-2 and TRBJ2-1, with 9 bases fitting TRBD2. This CDR3 is 15 amino acids long. Germline V gene lookup returns CDR1 SGHTA and CDR2 FQGNSA. V trimming: 3 bases; J trimming: 7 bases; junction bases outside the gene matches: 7. The CDR3 reads CASSLGAGGPNEQFF. In nucleotides, the CDR3 is TGTGCCAGCAGCTTGGGAGCGGGGGGCCCGAATGAGCAGTTCTTC.

Only a few counts were recorded for this clonotype. The rearrangement links TRBV6-1 to TRBJ2-5; TRBD2 is a possible D gene (7 bases). Germline V gene lookup returns CDR1 MNHNS and CDR2 SASEGT. CDR3 length: 15 residues. Trimming cost V 7 bases and J 7 bases, with 22 bases left between them. CDR3 region: CASTPDRGGPRTQYF. CDR3 bases: TGTGCCAGCACCCCTGATCGCGGGGGCCCAAGGACCCAGTACTTC.

The rearrangement links TRBV15 to TRBJ2-7; TRBD1 is a possible D gene (6 bases). The CDR3 totals 15 residues. Deletions cut 1 base from V and 0 bases from J, with 10 bases between. CDR1 and CDR2 from the germline V gene are LNHNV and YYDKDF (reference sequence). This CDR3 is CATSRGLGASYEQYF. Here the CDR3 DNA reads TGTGCCACCAGCAGAGGACTGGGGGCCTCCTACGAGCAGTACTTC.

The chain combines TRBV5-4 with TRBJ2-7; D possibly corresponds to TRBD1 (6 bases). V lost 5 bases and J lost 8, with 23 bases in between. CDR3 length equals 15 residues. Germline assignment: CDR1 SGHNT and CDR2 YYREEE (reference sequence). CDR3 protein: CASSHLSHREHKQYV. The CDR3 DNA is TGTGCCAGCAGTCATCTGTCCCACAGGGAACACAAGCAGTACGTC.

Only a few counts were recorded for this clonotype. The rearrangement uses TRBV15 and TRBJ2-2, with TRBD2 identical over 9 bases. The CDR3 is 18 residues long. V gave up 3 bases and J gave up 4 bases; unmatched junction bases: 12. The germline V gene encodes CDR1 LNHNV and CDR2 YYDKDF (reference sequence). CDR3 residues: CATSRPLAGGLPTGELFF. CDR3 bases: TGTGCCACCAGCAGGCCCCTCGCGGGGGGGCTACCCACCGGGGAGCTGTTTTTT. The entire variable domain, with the rest obtained from reference TRBV15 and TRBJ2-2, is as follows: DAMVIQNPRYQVTQFGKPVTLSCSQTLNHNVMYWYQQKSSQAPKLLFHYYDKDFNNEADTPDNFQSRRPNTSFCFLDIRSPGLGDTAMYLCATSRPLAGGLPTGELFFGEGSRLTVL.

V and J are TRBV19 and TRBJ1-6, with D hard to call. This CDR3 comprises 18 residues. The germline V gene has CDR1 LNHDA and CDR2 SQIVND (reference sequence). V lost 2 bases to trimming and J lost 2 bases, with 16 bases between them. CDR3 loop: CASSIPDGGMTYNSPLHF. The CDR3 DNA follows: TGTGCCAGTAGTATACCCGACGGAGGGATGACCTATAATTCACCCCTCCACTTT.